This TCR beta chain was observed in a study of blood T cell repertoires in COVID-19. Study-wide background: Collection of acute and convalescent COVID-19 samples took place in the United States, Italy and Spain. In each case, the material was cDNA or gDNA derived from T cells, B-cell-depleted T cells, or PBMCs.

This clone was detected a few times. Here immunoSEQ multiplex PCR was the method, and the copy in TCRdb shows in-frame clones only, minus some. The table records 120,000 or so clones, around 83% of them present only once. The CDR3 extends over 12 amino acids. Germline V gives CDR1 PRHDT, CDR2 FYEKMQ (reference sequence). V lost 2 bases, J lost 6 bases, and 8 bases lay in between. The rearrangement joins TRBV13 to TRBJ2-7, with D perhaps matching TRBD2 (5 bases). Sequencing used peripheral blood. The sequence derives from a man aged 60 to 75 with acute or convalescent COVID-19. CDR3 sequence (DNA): TGTGCCAGCAGCTTAAATCGGGGCGAGCAGTACTTC. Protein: CASSLNRGEQYF.